The subject of this entry is one T cell receptor beta chain. The source of the sample is a study of blood T cell repertoires in COVID-19. In the study overall: T cells, B-cell-depleted T cells, or PBMCs supplied cDNA or gDNA.

Study processing details: Amplification of reference gene primers was used by the study to estimate nucleated cell counts. Repertoires were generated with immunoSEQ multiplex PCR, while TCRdb's copy carries only in-frame clones and drops some. Clone size and the V and J calls come from that table; the DNA yielded D and trimming. The table has a few hundred thousand clones, about 89% seen once. V lost 5 bases, J lost 0 bases, and 7 bases stayed unmatched. Germline CDR1 and CDR2: LNHDA and SQIVND (reference sequence). There are 16 residues in the CDR3. Participants spanned ages about 18 to 100 years and resided in about two dozen US areas. Recovery meant two consecutive negative NP/OP PCR tests, professional clearance, or resolved symptoms.

The chain has TRBV19 and TRBJ2-4; TRBD1 matches at 7 bases. The TCR comes from a young woman who had recovered from COVID-19. Sequencing was carried out using PBMCs or T cells enriched from blood (not recorded which). The CDR3 here is CASSVLQGIAKNIQYF. The CDR3 nucleotides are TGTGCCAGTAGTGTACTACAGGGGATAGCCAAAAACATTCAGTACTTC.